This T cell receptor beta chain was sequenced during a study of T-cell memory formation after mild COVID-19. Turning to the study itself: Clusters of TCRs were largely donor specific. General study results and limits: Those CD4+ clones that contracted were mainly in CM and EM (CD8+ ones in EMRA).

Details on this clonotype: Antigen unknown.

TCR alpha and TCR beta cDNA libraries carrying sample barcodes and UMIs came from 5'RACE with constant-segment primers. MiXCR, applied by TCRdb to the 5' RACE reads, yields one record per CDR3 protein. The sample carries approximately 60,000 distinct CDR3 sequences, 8% to 9.5% recorded once. Trimming stripped 5 bases from V and 5 bases from J, with 16 bases between. Germline loops: CDR1 SGHAT, CDR2 FQNNGV. CDR3 size: 15 residues. Sequenced: PBMCs or a T cell subset sorted from them (not recorded which). The V gene is TRBV11-2, the J gene TRBJ2-1, with D unresolved. The TCR was taken from a young man who had mild COVID-19 (a few samples of this study predate the infection). Cell type and time point are not known. DNA of the CDR3: TGTGCCAGCAGCCTCAGAAATAGTGAACACAATGAGCAGTTCTTC. Translated, it gives CASSLRNSEHNEQFF.